A selection of T cell receptor beta chains follows, all from one sample in a study of spatial heterogeneity in lung cancer. TCRdb used MiXCR to reprocess the 5' RACE reads, holding one entry per CDR3 protein. Among around 24,000 distinct CDR3 sequences listed, 5.5% to 8% were seen once. The source material was PBMCs, sampled at surgery. The source of these receptors is a male donor with early-stage non-small cell lung cancer. Both conserved end residues are part of each CDR3. A D gene is named only where the DNA matches it firmly. Some rows have no size entry. The others give once, few or many, or a class for an expanded clone.

j_gene: TRBJ2-1
abundance: many
d_gene: NA
v_gene: TRBV30
CDR3aa: CAWIRGREQFF
CDR3nt: TGTGCCTGGATACGGGGGCGTGAGCAGTTCTTC

j_gene: TRBJ2-1
abundance: many
d_gene: TRBD2
v_gene: TRBV5-6
CDR3aa: CASSLLAGSSSSYNEQFF
CDR3nt: TGTGCCAGCAGCCTGCTAGCGGGAAGTTCCAGCTCCTACAATGAGCAGTTCTTC

j_gene: TRBJ1-2
abundance: many
d_gene: NA
v_gene: TRBV20-1
CDR3aa: CSARDPGYLGYGYTF
CDR3nt: TGCAGTGCTAGAGACCCAGGGTATCTTGGCTATGGCTACACCTTC

j_gene: TRBJ2-6
abundance: many
d_gene: TRBD1
v_gene: TRBV5-6
CDR3aa: CASSSRGLGANVLTF
CDR3nt: TGTGCCAGCAGCTCTAGGGGGCTGGGGGCCAACGTCCTGACTTTC

j_gene: TRBJ2-3
abundance: few
d_gene: NA
v_gene: TRBV29-1
CDR3aa: CSAGPWAGSEDTQYF
CDR3nt: TGCAGCGCGGGACCTTGGGCAGGGAGTGAAGATACGCAGTATTTT

j_gene: TRBJ2-1
abundance: medium-sized
d_gene: NA
v_gene: TRBV7-9
CDR3aa: CASSLRVRTDEQFF
CDR3nt: TGTGCCAGCAGCTTAAGGGTGAGAACGGATGAGCAGTTCTTC

j_gene: TRBJ2-1
abundance: NA
d_gene: TRBD2
v_gene: TRBV30
CDR3aa: CAWSVRGGPHEQFF
CDR3nt: TGTGCCTGGAGTGTACGCGGGGGTCCTCATGAGCAGTTCTTC

j_gene: TRBJ1-2
abundance: NA
d_gene: NA
v_gene: TRBV12-3/TRBV12-4
CDR3aa: CASSFDGRYGYTF
CDR3nt: TGTGCCAGCAGTTTCGATGGGAGATATGGCTACACCTTC

j_gene: TRBJ1-4
abundance: few
d_gene: TRBD1
v_gene: TRBV12-3/TRBV12-4
CDR3aa: CASSFGQGTNEKLFF
CDR3nt: TGTGCCAGCAGTTTTGGACAGGGAACAAATGAAAAACTGTTTTTT

j_gene: TRBJ2-7
abundance: NA
d_gene: TRBD2
v_gene: TRBV7-9
CDR3aa: CASSSSGTSGRAGQYF
CDR3nt: TGTGCCAGCAGCTCATCCGGGACTAGCGGGAGGGCCGGGCAGTACTTC

j_gene: TRBJ1-4
abundance: many
d_gene: NA
v_gene: TRBV15
CDR3aa: CATTVSSEKLFF
CDR3nt: TGTGCCACCACCGTCTCGTCTGAAAAACTGTTTTTT

j_gene: TRBJ1-6
abundance: few
d_gene: TRBD1
v_gene: TRBV20-1
CDR3aa: CSAGRTGSYNSPLHF
CDR3nt: TGCAGTGCGGGCCGGACAGGCTCCTATAATTCACCCCTCCACTTT

j_gene: TRBJ2-7
abundance: many
d_gene: NA
v_gene: TRBV20-1
CDR3aa: CSARAGYEQYF
CDR3nt: TGCAGTGCTAGAGCGGGCTACGAGCAGTACTTC

j_gene: TRBJ2-1
abundance: many
d_gene: NA
v_gene: TRBV20-1
CDR3aa: CSAGLSLGYNEQFF
CDR3nt: TGCAGTGCCGGACTGAGCCTAGGCTACAATGAGCAGTTCTTC

j_gene: TRBJ1-5
abundance: many
d_gene: NA
v_gene: TRBV7-6
CDR3aa: CASSLDQGKNQPQHF
CDR3nt: TGTGCCAGCAGCTTAGACCAGGGGAAGAATCAGCCCCAGCATTTT

j_gene: TRBJ2-6
abundance: NA
d_gene: TRBD1
v_gene: TRBV18
CDR3aa: CASSPRQGLTSGANVLTF
CDR3nt: TGTGCCAGCTCACCACGACAGGGGTTAACCTCTGGGGCCAACGTCCTGACTTTC

j_gene: TRBJ2-1
abundance: many
d_gene: TRBD2
v_gene: TRBV3-1
CDR3aa: CASSRLAGGSSYNEQFF
CDR3nt: TGTGCCAGCAGCCGCCTAGCGGGAGGGAGCTCCTACAATGAGCAGTTCTTC

j_gene: TRBJ1-1
abundance: medium-sized
d_gene: TRBD1
v_gene: TRBV11-1
CDR3aa: CASSLKSGTGEAFF
CDR3nt: TGTGCCAGCAGCCTCAAATCCGGGACAGGTGAAGCTTTCTTT

j_gene: TRBJ2-2
abundance: many
d_gene: TRBD2
v_gene: TRBV10-3
CDR3aa: CAITGTMGGNTGELFF
CDR3nt: TGTGCCATCACCGGGACTATGGGGGGGAACACCGGGGAGCTGTTTTTT

j_gene: TRBJ1-2
abundance: many
d_gene: NA
v_gene: TRBV4-2
CDR3aa: CASTDSGGGYTF
CDR3nt: TGTGCCAGCACCGACTCCGGGGGTGGCTACACCTTC

j_gene: TRBJ2-1
abundance: many
d_gene: NA
v_gene: TRBV9
CDR3aa: CASSSRPDEQFF
CDR3nt: TGTGCCAGCAGCTCCCGGCCGGATGAGCAGTTCTTC

j_gene: TRBJ1-5
abundance: few
d_gene: NA
v_gene: TRBV12-3/TRBV12-4
CDR3aa: CASRERDQPQHF
CDR3nt: TGTGCCAGCAGAGAGAGAGATCAGCCCCAGCATTTT

j_gene: TRBJ1-6
abundance: few
d_gene: NA
v_gene: TRBV30
CDR3aa: CAWSGTGQSASPLHF
CDR3nt: TGTGCCTGGAGTGGGACGGGACAAAGTGCTTCACCCCTCCACTTT

j_gene: TRBJ2-5
abundance: few
d_gene: NA
v_gene: TRBV3-1
CDR3aa: CASSQLGRETQYF
CDR3nt: TGTGCCAGCAGCCAACTAGGGAGAGAGACCCAGTACTTC

j_gene: TRBJ2-7
abundance: few
d_gene: TRBD2
v_gene: TRBV9
CDR3aa: CASSVRDYSYEQYF
CDR3nt: TGTGCCAGCAGCGTCCGGGACTACTCCTACGAGCAGTACTTC

j_gene: TRBJ1-5
abundance: many
d_gene: NA
v_gene: TRBV28
CDR3aa: CASTPYSNQPQHF
CDR3nt: TGTGCCAGCACCCCATATAGCAATCAGCCCCAGCATTTT

j_gene: TRBJ1-1
abundance: many
d_gene: NA
v_gene: TRBV10-3
CDR3aa: CAIRGGGNTEAFF
CDR3nt: TGTGCCATCAGGGGAGGGGGGAACACTGAAGCTTTCTTT

j_gene: TRBJ1-1
abundance: many
d_gene: TRBD1
v_gene: TRBV10-3
CDR3aa: CAIRSDRATEAFF
CDR3nt: TGTGCCATCAGGAGCGACAGGGCGACTGAAGCTTTCTTT

j_gene: TRBJ1-4
abundance: many
d_gene: TRBD1
v_gene: TRBV12-3/TRBV12-4
CDR3aa: CASSSTGGGGEKLFF
CDR3nt: TGTGCCAGCAGTTCGACAGGGGGAGGAGGGGAAAAACTGTTTTTT

j_gene: TRBJ2-5
abundance: many
d_gene: TRBD2
v_gene: TRBV7-9
CDR3aa: CASSTGTSGRISQETQYF
CDR3nt: TGTGCCAGCAGCACGGGGACTAGCGGGAGGATTTCGCAAGAGACCCAGTACTTC

j_gene: TRBJ2-5
abundance: many
d_gene: TRBD2
v_gene: TRBV11-2
CDR3aa: CASSPGRASVETQYF
CDR3nt: TGTGCCAGCAGCCCCGGGAGGGCCTCGGTAGAGACCCAGTACTTC

j_gene: TRBJ2-3
abundance: few
d_gene: NA
v_gene: TRBV18
CDR3aa: CASSPPRGTDTQYF
CDR3nt: TGTGCCAGCTCACCACCCCGGGGGACAGATACGCAGTATTTT

j_gene: TRBJ1-2
abundance: NA
d_gene: NA
v_gene: TRBV29-1
CDR3aa: CSVEPENYGYTF
CDR3nt: TGCAGCGTTGAACCGGAAAACTATGGCTACACCTTC

j_gene: TRBJ2-1
abundance: NA
d_gene: NA
v_gene: TRBV12-3/TRBV12-4
CDR3aa: CASSLGGGLNEQFF
CDR3nt: TGTGCCAGCAGTTTAGGGGGCGGACTCAATGAGCAGTTCTTC

j_gene: TRBJ2-3
abundance: NA
d_gene: NA
v_gene: TRBV5-1
CDR3aa: CASSLKDTQYF
CDR3nt: TGCGCCAGCAGCCTGAAAGATACGCAGTATTTT

j_gene: TRBJ2-2
abundance: many
d_gene: NA
v_gene: TRBV6-6
CDR3aa: CASSYVGIGELFF
CDR3nt: TGTGCCAGCAGTTATGTCGGGATCGGGGAGCTGTTTTTT

j_gene: TRBJ2-1
abundance: few
d_gene: TRBD2
v_gene: TRBV12-3/TRBV12-4
CDR3aa: CASIRQGIAGGLYNEQFF
CDR3nt: TGTGCCAGCATCAGGCAGGGAATAGCGGGAGGACTATACAATGAGCAGTTCTTC

j_gene: TRBJ2-3
abundance: NA
d_gene: TRBD1
v_gene: TRBV15
CDR3aa: CATSRPGQVHDTQYF
CDR3nt: TGTGCCACCAGCAGACCTGGACAGGTTCACGATACGCAGTATTTT

j_gene: TRBJ1-3
abundance: few
d_gene: NA
v_gene: TRBV5-4
CDR3aa: CASSLEGAGFAGNTIYF
CDR3nt: TGTGCCAGCAGCTTGGAAGGGGCAGGGTTTGCTGGAAACACCATATATTTT

j_gene: TRBJ2-7
abundance: many
d_gene: NA
v_gene: TRBV19
CDR3aa: CASSLRTALSYEQYF
CDR3nt: TGTGCCAGTAGTCTCCGGACAGCTCTCTCCTACGAGCAGTACTTC

j_gene: TRBJ2-3
abundance: NA
d_gene: TRBD2
v_gene: TRBV6-5
CDR3aa: CASSYATSGSPHTQYF
CDR3nt: TGTGCCAGCAGTTACGCGACTAGCGGGAGCCCTCATACGCAGTATTTT

j_gene: TRBJ1-5
abundance: many
d_gene: TRBD1
v_gene: TRBV6-2/TRBV6-3
CDR3aa: CASSYTGGHQPQHF
CDR3nt: TGTGCCAGCAGTTACACAGGGGGGCATCAGCCCCAGCATTTT

j_gene: TRBJ1-2
abundance: many
d_gene: NA
v_gene: TRBV2
CDR3aa: CASSESGSVAYGYTF
CDR3nt: TGTGCCAGCAGTGAAAGTGGGTCAGTCGCATATGGCTACACCTTC

j_gene: TRBJ1-5
abundance: many
d_gene: NA
v_gene: TRBV28
CDR3aa: CASRQMGNQPQHF
CDR3nt: TGTGCCAGCAGACAAATGGGCAATCAGCCCCAGCATTTT

j_gene: TRBJ1-5
abundance: many
d_gene: NA
v_gene: TRBV18
CDR3aa: CASSPAGAGNQPQHF
CDR3nt: TGTGCCAGCTCACCAGCAGGGGCAGGCAATCAGCCCCAGCATTTT

j_gene: TRBJ2-7
abundance: NA
d_gene: NA
v_gene: TRBV7-6
CDR3aa: CASSLRGQSYEQYF
CDR3nt: TGTGCCAGCAGCTTACGCGGACAGTCCTACGAGCAGTACTTC

j_gene: TRBJ2-5
abundance: few
d_gene: TRBD2
v_gene: TRBV20-1
CDR3aa: CSARTSTETQYF
CDR3nt: TGCAGTGCTAGGACTAGCACCGAGACCCAGTACTTC

j_gene: TRBJ1-5
abundance: many
d_gene: NA
v_gene: TRBV2
CDR3aa: CASSVRRGQYSNQPQHF
CDR3nt: TGTGCCAGCAGTGTTCGCCGGGGGCAATATAGCAATCAGCCCCAGCATTTT

j_gene: TRBJ2-4
abundance: many
d_gene: NA
v_gene: TRBV9
CDR3aa: CASSVGSDWAAKNIQYF
CDR3nt: TGTGCCAGCAGCGTAGGATCAGACTGGGCAGCCAAAAACATTCAGTACTTC

j_gene: TRBJ1-6
abundance: medium-sized
d_gene: TRBD1
v_gene: TRBV14
CDR3aa: CASSPNRGYSPLHF
CDR3nt: TGTGCCAGCAGCCCCAACAGGGGGTATTCACCCCTCCACTTT

j_gene: TRBJ2-7
abundance: few
d_gene: TRBD2
v_gene: TRBV5-1
CDR3aa: CASSLIAGAAYEQYF
CDR3nt: TGCGCCAGCAGCTTAATAGCGGGAGCGGCCTACGAGCAGTACTTC

j_gene: TRBJ2-2
abundance: medium-sized
d_gene: TRBD1
v_gene: TRBV24-1
CDR3aa: CATSDADRANTGELFF
CDR3nt: TGTGCCACCAGTGACGCAGACAGGGCGAACACCGGGGAGCTGTTTTTT

j_gene: TRBJ2-4
abundance: NA
d_gene: TRBD1
v_gene: TRBV6-2/TRBV6-3
CDR3aa: CASSSGQGWYF
CDR3nt: TGTGCCAGCAGTTCGGGACAGGGTTGGTACTTC

j_gene: TRBJ2-7
abundance: many
d_gene: NA
v_gene: TRBV12-3/TRBV12-4
CDR3aa: CASSRDRSSYEQYF
CDR3nt: TGTGCCAGCAGCAGGGACCGTAGCTCCTACGAGCAGTACTTC